Below are 6 T cell receptor beta chains sequenced from a single sample in a study of response to subunit inactivated influenza vaccine. MiXCR was run by TCRdb on the RT-PCR reads, yielding one entry per CDR3 protein. Counted here are about 780,000 distinct CDR3 sequences, about 18% occurring once; the ten biggest clones make up 11%. Specimen: PBMCs from blood, collected about 5 days after vaccination. The receptors were sampled from a man in his fifties who received an inactivated influenza vaccine.

The chain couples TRBV7-9 to TRBJ1-2; 7 bases match TRBD1. V was pared by 1 base and J by 8 bases, with 4 bases of the junction left unmatched. Per germline, CDR1 SEHNR and CDR2 FQNEAQ (reference sequence). The CDR3 is 13 amino acids. DNA of the CDR3: TGTGCCAGCAGCTTAGGTCGGACAGGAGGCTACACCTTC. Encoded protein: CASSLGRTGGYTF.

The table lists this clonotype with a few counts. The chain carries TRBV20-1 and TRBJ2-5, with D perhaps matching TRBD2 (6 bases). This CDR3 contains 15 residues. Trimming removed 6 bases from V and 5 bases from J, with 22 bases in between. CDR1 and CDR2 (germline): DFQATT, SNEGSKA (reference sequence). The CDR3: CSATKSGTRRETQYF. DNA of the CDR3: TGCAGTGCCACGAAGTCAGGGACTCGGCGGGAGACCCAGTACTTC.

Ten or more counts support this clonotype. The chain couples TRBV20-1 to TRBJ1-5, with 8 bases identical to TRBD1. The CDR3 sequence is 14 residues long. The trim removed 5 bases at V and 1 base at J, leaving 4 bases unmatched. The V gene's germline CDR1 is DFQATT and CDR2 SNEGSKA (reference sequence). CDR3: CSAQQGGSNQPQHF. CDR3 nucleotide sequence: TGCAGTGCTCAACAGGGGGGGAGCAATCAGCCCCAGCATTTT.

This clonotype turned up a few times. The V and J genes are TRBV6-2 or TRBV6-3 and TRBJ2-3; 13 nucleotides agree with TRBD2. V trimming: 0 bases; J trimming: 8 bases; junction bases outside the gene matches: 20. The CDR3 is 21 residues long. Germline V lookup: CDR1 MNHEY, CDR2 SVGEGT. CDR3 DNA: TGTGCCAGCAGTTACTCCTCGGGTTGGGGGACTAGCGGGGTGCGACATGCTACGCAGTATTTT. Protein sequence: CASSYSSGWGTSGVRHATQYF.

The J gene is TRBJ2-7, the V gene TRBV5-6, with D perhaps matching TRBD1 or TRBD2 (5 bases each). The V end was cut by 3 bases, the J end by 0 bases, with 16 bases between. Germline-derived CDR1 and CDR2 are SGHDT and YYEEEE. The CDR3 spans 16 residues. The CDR3 here is CASSSRRDGNSYEQYF. The CDR3 coding sequence is TGTGCCAGCAGCTCGCGCCGGGACGGGAACTCCTACGAGCAGTACTTC.

The sample holds many counts of this clonotype. The J gene is TRBJ2-7, the V gene TRBV19, with 10 bases matching TRBD1. The CDR3 is 15 amino acids. Germline CDR1 LNHDA, CDR2 SQIVND (reference sequence). V trimming: 1 base; J trimming: 5 bases; junction bases outside the gene matches: 5. The CDR3 DNA reads as TGTGCCAGTAGTATAGCCGGGACAGGGGCCGACGAGCAGTACTTC. Its translation is CASSIAGTGADEQYF.